Included here is one TCR beta chain sequence, with context. This entry belongs to a study of blood T cell repertoires in COVID-19. Sequenced by immunoSEQ multiplex PCR; TCRdb stores in-frame clones only, minus some. The repertoire has approximately 130,000 clones, approximately 84% of them found once; the top ten carry 9.5% to 15%. Germline CDR1 is SGHTA and CDR2 is FQGNSA. This CDR3 spans 14 amino acids. Trimming cost V 2 bases and J 5 bases, with 13 bases left between them. The clonotype originates from a human donor in a cohort sampled during active COVID-19. The V gene is TRBV7-2, the J gene TRBJ2-7; tentative D call: TRBD2 (6 bases). The sample was peripheral blood. Here the CDR3 DNA reads TGTGCCAGCAGCTTAAGGAGGGGTAACCACGAGCAGTACTTC. Translating it yields CASSLRRGNHEQYF.